The 29 T cell receptor beta chains in this list originate from one sample, sequenced in a study of T cells in Graves' hyperthyroidism and ophthalmopathy. Amplification of TCR beta CDR3 regions used RNA as the template. The TCR CDR3 was amplified in a first-round RT-PCR using the HTBI primer set. TCRdb used MiXCR to reprocess the multiplex PCR reads, holding one entry per CDR3 protein. The sample holds roughly 500,000 distinct CDR3 sequences, 20% to 25% seen once. Sequencing was carried out using blood. The receptor set was obtained from a woman aged 70-85 years with Graves' ophthalmopathy.

This chain connects TRBV20-1 to TRBJ2-7; 8 bases map to TRBD2. Germline loops: CDR1 DFQATT, CDR2 SNEGSKA (reference sequence). Germline trimming cut 6 bases from V and 4 bases from J; bases unmatched to any gene: 5. The CDR3 has 12 amino acids. The chain's CDR3 is CSAGGRSYEQYF. In DNA, the CDR3 is TGCAGTGCCGGCGGGAGGTCGTACGAGCAGTACTTC.

The V and J genes are TRBV7-2 and TRBJ1-2; the match to TRBD1 covers 9 bases. Trimming cost V 4 bases and J 8 bases; bases outside gene matches: 5. Germline CDR1 and CDR2: SGHTA and FQGNSA. There are 13 residues in the CDR3. The DNA for the CDR3 is TGTGCCAGCAGCTCCGACAGGGGGGGGGGCTACACCTTC. This codes for CASSSDRGGGYTF.

The V and J genes are TRBV28 and TRBJ2-7, with D possibly TRBD1 on 5 matching bases. The CDR3 runs to 15 residues. Between the trimmed V and J ends, which lost 1 base and 6 bases, there was a span of 16 bases. The germline V gene encodes CDR1 MDHEN and CDR2 SYDVKM. CDR3 in amino acids: CASSLSPGFPIEQYF. The CDR3 DNA follows: TGTGCCAGCAGTTTATCCCCAGGGTTCCCTATCGAGCAGTACTTC.

This clonotype was seen only a few times. V and J are TRBV30 and TRBJ1-6, with 7 bases identical to TRBD1. Germline V gene lookup returns CDR1 GTSNPN and CDR2 SVGIG (reference sequence). With 0 bases clipped from V and 6 bases from J, the junction kept 2 bases outside the gene matches. The CDR3 is made up of 14 amino acids. CDR3 sequence: CAWSVDRANSPLHF. The CDR3 DNA reads TGTGCCTGGAGTGTAGACAGGGCTAATTCACCCCTCCACTTT.

This clonotype showed up just a few times. The chain links TRBV25-1 to TRBJ1-2, with D perhaps TRBD1 (5 bases). Germline V CDR1 and CDR2: MGHDK, SYGVNS. The CDR3 is made up of 13 amino acids. V was pared by 7 bases and J by 5 bases, with 14 bases between. CDR3 amino acids: CASKVQEGYGYTF. CDR3 sequence (DNA): TGTGCCAGCAAGGTACAGGAGGGATATGGCTACACCTTC.

This clonotype was detected many times. The chain combines TRBV2 with TRBJ1-1, with TRBD1 identical over 9 bases. V shed 8 bases and J 4 bases; nucleotides not matched to a gene: 5. The germline V gene encodes CDR1 SNHLY and CDR2 FYNNEI. The CDR3 is 13 amino acids. The CDR3 bases are TGTGCCAGCCTCGGACAGGGGCTCACTGAAGCTTTCTTT. It codes for CASLGQGLTEAFF.

The CDR3 coding sequence is TGCAGCGTTGATTCAGGGGTCTATGGCTACACCTTC. Protein: CSVDSGVYGYTF. V is TRBV29-1 and J is TRBJ1-2, with D tentatively TRBD1 (6 bases). The V gene's germline CDR1 is SQVTM and CDR2 ANQGSEA. The CDR3 is 12 residues long. Trimming removed 3 bases from V and 4 bases from J, with 9 bases in between.

This clonotype was seen a few times. The chain carries TRBV19 and TRBJ1-6; 9 bases map to TRBD1. CDR1 and CDR2 from the germline V gene are LNHDA and SQIVND (reference sequence). The CDR3 covers 13 residues. Trimming took 7 bases from V and 9 from J; bases not matched to a gene: 4. CDR3 region: CASTDRGTSPLHF. The CDR3 DNA follows: TGTGCCAGTACGGACAGGGGTACTTCACCCCTCCACTTT. Full variable domain (outside the CDR3, taken from reference TRBV19 and TRBJ1-6): DGGITQSPKYLFRKEGQNVTLSCEQNLNHDAMYWYRQDPGQGLRLIYYSQIVNDFQKGDIAEGYSVSREKKESFPLTVTSAQKNPTAFYLCASTDRGTSPLHFGNGTRLTVT.

The chain recombines TRBV29-1 with TRBJ2-1; 7 nucleotides agree with TRBD2. The CDR3 is made up of 14 amino acids. Germline V gene data show CDR1 as SQVTM and CDR2 as ANQGSEA. The J segment lost 0 bases and the V segment lost 4 bases, leaving 3 bases of the junction unmatched. DNA of the CDR3: TGCAGCGTTGCCGGGGGGTTCTCCTACAATGAGCAGTTCTTC. Translation: CSVAGGFSYNEQFF.

This sequence joins TRBV4-1 and TRBJ2-2; D may correspond to TRBD1 or TRBD2 (6 bases each). The CDR3 has 15 residues. With 2 bases removed from V and 6 bases from J, the gap between germline ends came to 13 bases. Germline-derived CDR1 and CDR2 are MGHRA and YSYEKL. The CDR3 DNA sequence: TGCGCCAGCAGCCAAATTGGGGGGCGGGCCGGGGAGCTGTTTTTT. This gives the protein CASSQIGGRAGELFF.

The chain combines TRBV12-3 or TRBV12-4 with TRBJ1-1; possible D gene TRBD1, 5 bases. The V end lost 7 bases, the J end lost 0 bases, and 9 bases lay between the germline ends. This CDR3 comprises 13 residues. CDR3 nucleotides: TGTGCCAGCAACCAGGGAATGAACACTGAAGCTTTCTTT. Its protein is CASNQGMNTEAFF.

With regard to this clonotype: This may arise from a read error, as a much more abundant clone is one base away. J is TRBJ2-1 and V is TRBV20-1; unclear D gene. Germline CDR1 is DFQATT and CDR2 is SNEGSKA (reference sequence). CDR3 size: 11 residues. The CDR3 DNA reads as TGCAGTGCTAGGCATTACAATGAGCGGTTCTTC. This codes for CSARHYNERFF.

V and J are TRBV18 and TRBJ1-1, with D perhaps TRBD1 (5 bases). Looked up from germline, CDR1 is KGHSH and CDR2 is LQKENI. CDR3 length: 15 amino acids. Between the trimmed V and J ends, which lost 2 bases and 2 bases, there was a span of 12 bases. The CDR3 DNA reads TGTGCCAGCTCACCAGCCCGGGACCGAAACACTGAAGCTTTCTTT. Protein: CASSPARDRNTEAFF.

This chain links TRBV2 with TRBJ1-6; D unresolved. V was trimmed by 11 bases and J by 4 bases, leaving 15 bases between them. The CDR3 extends over 14 amino acids. Looked up from germline, CDR1 is SNHLY and CDR2 is FYNNEI. The DNA for the CDR3 is TGTGCCCGCCGGACCGACTTATATAATTCACCCCTCCACTTT. This gives the protein CARRTDLYNSPLHF.

This clonotype occurred a few times. The gene calls are TRBV5-1 and TRBJ1-4; a weak D match, TRBD1 (5 bases). This CDR3 has 13 residues. The germline gives CDR1 SGHRS, CDR2 YFSETQ. V lost 0 bases and J lost 11, with 11 bases in between. The CDR3 region has the DNA TGCGCCAGCAGCTTGGACCTGGGGGGGAAACTGTTTTTT. Its translation: CASSLDLGGKLFF.

V usage is TRBV7-2 and J usage is TRBJ2-7; no clear D. The germline gives CDR1 SGHTA, CDR2 FQGNSA. The CDR3 covers 12 residues. Trimming removed 5 bases at V and 6 bases at J, with 11 bases between. The CDR3: CASSNSMGEQYF. DNA for the CDR3: TGTGCCAGCAGCAATAGCATGGGCGAGCAGTACTTC.

The chain is built from TRBV5-1 and TRBJ1-5; D call uncertain. The ends were cut back, 0 bases at V and 4 bases at J, with 17 bases in the middle. Germline values: CDR1 SGHRS, CDR2 YFSETQ. This CDR3 has 17 residues. CDR3 nucleotide sequence: TGCGCCAGCAGCTTGGCTCCACTAAGCGGAGGGAATCAGCCCCAGCATTTT. It encodes CASSLAPLSGGNQPQHF. The full variable domain, with the rest looked up from reference TRBV5-1 and TRBJ1-5, is KAGVTQTPRYLIKTRGQQVTLSCSPISGHRSVSWYQQTPGQGLQFLFEYFSETQRNKGNFPGRFSGRQFSNSRSEMNVSTLELGDSALYLCASSLAPLSGGNQPQHFGDGTRLSIL.

The rearrangement uses TRBV19 and TRBJ2-1; TRBD2 matches at 12 bases. This CDR3 is built from 16 residues. After removal of 3 bases from V and 3 bases from J, the junction contained 3 bases not matched to a gene. Looked up from germline, CDR1 is LNHDA and CDR2 is SQIVND (reference sequence). The CDR3 reads CASSILTSGGYNEQFF. The DNA of the CDR3 is TGTGCCAGTAGTATTCTGACTAGCGGGGGCTACAATGAGCAGTTCTTC.

This clonotype occurred a few times. The chain recombines TRBV19 with TRBJ1-1, with a possible D match to TRBD1 (5 bases). Germline V lookup: CDR1 LNHDA, CDR2 SQIVND (reference sequence). V shed 5 bases and J shed 0 bases, with 13 bases lying between them. This CDR3 spans 15 amino acids. DNA of the CDR3: TGTGCCAGTAGTTTTGAGGGACGGATGAACACTGAAGCTTTCTTT. It yields the protein CASSFEGRMNTEAFF.

The V call is TRBV5-1, the J call TRBJ2-1; 8 nucleotides line up with TRBD1. CDR3 length equals 14 residues. With V trimmed by 7 bases and J by 8 bases, 11 bases remained unmatched. Germline V CDR1 and CDR2: SGHRS, YFSETQ. The DNA of the CDR3 is TGCGCCAGCGTCACCGGGACAGGACTGGATGAGCAGTTCTTC. It encodes CASVTGTGLDEQFF.

J is TRBJ2-3 and V is TRBV5-1; possibly TRBD1 or TRBD2 for D (5 bases each). Germline V CDR1 and CDR2: SGHRS, YFSETQ. The CDR3 has 14 residues. Between the trimmed V and J ends, which lost 3 bases and 4 bases, there was a span of 12 bases. The CDR3 sequence is CASSSGTAADTQYF. CDR3 DNA: TGCGCCAGCAGCTCGGGGACCGCGGCAGATACGCAGTATTTT.

The chain joins TRBV3-1 to TRBJ2-1; 7 bases are shared with TRBD2. V shed 4 bases, J shed 3 bases, and the junction held 9 bases outside the gene matches. Germline V CDR1 and CDR2: LGHDT, YNNKEL (reference sequence). The length of the CDR3 is 16 residues. The DNA of the CDR3 is TGTGCCAGCAGCCTCGAACCCAGCGGGGTCTACAATGAGCAGTTCTTC. Translation gives CASSLEPSGVYNEQFF.

This clonotype came up many times. The rearrangement links TRBV12-3 or TRBV12-4 to TRBJ1-1; D unresolved. The V end lost 5 bases, the J end lost 0 bases, and 13 bases lay between the germline ends. The CDR3 is made up of 15 amino acids. The DNA for the CDR3 is TGTGCCAGCAGTCCCTCGGGAGTGATGAACACTGAAGCTTTCTTT. The encoded protein is CASSPSGVMNTEAFF.

This clonotype has at least ten counts. The chain couples TRBV12-3 or TRBV12-4 to TRBJ1-5, with D unclear. Deletions cut 0 bases from V and 9 bases from J, with 15 bases between. There are 15 residues in the CDR3. CDR3 in amino acids: CASSLAAVGFWPQHF. Written as DNA, the CDR3 is TGTGCCAGCAGTTTAGCGGCAGTGGGGTTTTGGCCCCAGCATTTT.

The chain couples TRBV7-2 to TRBJ1-5, with D uncertain. V was cut by 1 base and J by 7 bases, with 8 bases left in between. The CDR3 covers 13 residues. Germline CDR1 reads SGHTA; CDR2 reads FQGNSA. For the CDR3, the DNA is TGTGCCAGCAGCTTAGAAAGCAGGCAGCCCCAGCATTTT. This codes for CASSLESRQPQHF.

The J gene is TRBJ1-2, the V gene TRBV6-2 or TRBV6-3; D gene uncertain. This CDR3 has 15 residues. The V gene's germline CDR1 is MNHEY and CDR2 SVGEGT. Trimming cost V 0 bases and J 8 bases, with 16 bases left between them. CDR3 residues: CASSYSVQVQRGYTF. The CDR3, as DNA: TGTGCCAGCAGTTACTCGGTGCAGGTCCAAAGGGGCTACACCTTC.

The chain carries TRBV19 and TRBJ2-1, with 7 bases that match TRBD2. V shed 7 bases, J shed 0 bases, and the junction held 15 bases outside the gene matches. The CDR3 extends over 18 amino acids. Per the germline V gene, CDR1 is LNHDA and CDR2 is SQIVND (reference sequence). This CDR3 reads CASTLTGLAESSYNEQFF. CDR3 sequence (DNA): TGTGCCAGTACCCTCACGGGGCTAGCGGAAAGCTCCTACAATGAGCAGTTCTTC.

This clonotype was detected only a few times. The V and J genes are TRBV5-1 and TRBJ1-2; a possible D gene is TRBD1 (5 bases). The CDR3 contains 13 residues. With 2 bases removed from V and 3 bases from J, the gap between germline ends came to 8 bases. Germline V lookup: CDR1 SGHRS, CDR2 YFSETQ. The CDR3 DNA is TGCGCCAGCAGCTTCCAGGGAGACTATGGCTACACCTTC. Protein product: CASSFQGDYGYTF.

In this sample, this clonotype turned up a few times. The chain combines TRBV7-9 with TRBJ2-3; no reliable D call. CDR1 and CDR2 (germline): SEHNR, FQNEAQ (reference sequence). V was shortened by 4 bases and J by 6 bases, with 14 bases between the two germline ends. The CDR3 length is 14 residues. CDR3 in amino acids: CASSSPWSGDTQYF. The CDR3 coding sequence is TGTGCCAGCAGCTCCCCATGGTCCGGGGATACGCAGTATTTT. The complete variable domain, with remaining parts taken from reference TRBV7-9 and TRBJ2-3, reads DTGVSQNPRHKITKRGQNVTFRCDPISEHNRLYWYRQTLGQGPEFLTYFQNEAQLEKSRLLSDRFSAERPKGSFSTLEIQRTEQGDSAMYLCASSSPWSGDTQYFGPGTRLTVL.